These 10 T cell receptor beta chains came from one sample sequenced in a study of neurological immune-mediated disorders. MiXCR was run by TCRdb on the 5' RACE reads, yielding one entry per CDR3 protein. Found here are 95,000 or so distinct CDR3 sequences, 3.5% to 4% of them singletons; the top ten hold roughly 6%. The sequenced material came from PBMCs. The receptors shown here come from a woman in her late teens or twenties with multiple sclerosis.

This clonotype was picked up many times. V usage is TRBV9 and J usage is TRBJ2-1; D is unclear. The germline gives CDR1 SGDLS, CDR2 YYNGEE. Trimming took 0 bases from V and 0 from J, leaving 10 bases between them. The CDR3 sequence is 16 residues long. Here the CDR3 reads CASSVGLGSSYNEQFF. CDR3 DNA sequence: TGTGCCAGCAGCGTAGGACTCGGAAGCTCCTACAATGAGCAGTTCTTC.

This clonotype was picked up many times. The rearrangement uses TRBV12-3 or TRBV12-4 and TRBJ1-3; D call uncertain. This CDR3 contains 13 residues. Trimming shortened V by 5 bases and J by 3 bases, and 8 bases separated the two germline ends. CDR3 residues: CASSPTNGNTIYF. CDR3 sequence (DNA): TGTGCCAGCAGTCCCACCAATGGAAACACCATATATTTT.

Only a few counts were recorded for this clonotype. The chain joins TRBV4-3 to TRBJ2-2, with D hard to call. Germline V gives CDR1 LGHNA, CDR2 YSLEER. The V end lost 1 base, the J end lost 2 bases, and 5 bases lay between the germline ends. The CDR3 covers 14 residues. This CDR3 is CASSQVSNTGELFF. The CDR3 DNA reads TGCGCCAGCAGCCAAGTTTCCAACACCGGGGAGCTGTTTTTT.

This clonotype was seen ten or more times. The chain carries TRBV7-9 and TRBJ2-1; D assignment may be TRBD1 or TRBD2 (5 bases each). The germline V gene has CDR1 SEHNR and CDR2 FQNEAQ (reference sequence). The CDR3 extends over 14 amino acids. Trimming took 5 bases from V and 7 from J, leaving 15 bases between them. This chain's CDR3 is CASSLTGTQNEQFF. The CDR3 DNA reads TGTGCCAGCAGCCTCACCGGGACGCAGAATGAGCAGTTCTTC.

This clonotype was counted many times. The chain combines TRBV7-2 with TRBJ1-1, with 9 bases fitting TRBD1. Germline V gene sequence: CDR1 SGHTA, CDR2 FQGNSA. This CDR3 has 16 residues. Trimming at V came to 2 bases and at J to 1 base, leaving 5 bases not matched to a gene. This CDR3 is CASSLKQGAKNTEAFF. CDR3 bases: TGTGCCAGCAGCTTAAAACAGGGGGCGAAGAACACTGAAGCTTTCTTT.

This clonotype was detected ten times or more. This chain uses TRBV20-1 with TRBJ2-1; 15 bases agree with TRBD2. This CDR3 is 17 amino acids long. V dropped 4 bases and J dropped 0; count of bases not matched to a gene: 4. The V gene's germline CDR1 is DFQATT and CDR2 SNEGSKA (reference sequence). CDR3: CSATGLAGGRSYNEQFF. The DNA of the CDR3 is TGCAGTGCTACGGGACTAGCGGGGGGACGCTCCTACAATGAGCAGTTCTTC.

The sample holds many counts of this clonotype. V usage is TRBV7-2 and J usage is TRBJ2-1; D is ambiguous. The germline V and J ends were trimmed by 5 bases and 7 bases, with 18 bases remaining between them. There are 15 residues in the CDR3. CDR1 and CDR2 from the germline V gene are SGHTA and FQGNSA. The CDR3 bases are TGTGCCAGCAGCCGCCGAGTTGGGTACATGAATGAGCAGTTCTTC. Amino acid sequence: CASSRRVGYMNEQFF. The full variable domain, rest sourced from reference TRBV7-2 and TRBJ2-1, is GAGVSQSPSNKVTEKGKDVELRCDPISGHTALYWYRQSLGQGLEFLIYFQGNSAPDKSGLPSDRFSAERTGGSVSTLTIQRTQQEDSAVYLCASSRRVGYMNEQFFGPGTRLTVL.

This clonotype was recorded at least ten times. CDR3 loop: CASGMVIPGAEAFF. The CDR3 region has the DNA TGTGCCAGCGGAATGGTCATCCCGGGGGCTGAAGCTTTCTTT. The V gene is TRBV7-9, the J gene TRBJ1-1; TRBD1 might be the D (5 bases). The V and J ends lost 8 bases and 6 bases respectively, with 19 bases between them. Germline CDR1 SEHNR, CDR2 FQNEAQ (reference sequence). The CDR3 is made up of 14 amino acids.

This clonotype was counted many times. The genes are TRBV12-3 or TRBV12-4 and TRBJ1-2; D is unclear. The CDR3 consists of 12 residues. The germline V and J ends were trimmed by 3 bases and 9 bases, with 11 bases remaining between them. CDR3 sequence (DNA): TGTGCCAGCAGTTTGGGTCGCCTTCGCTACACCTTC. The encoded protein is CASSLGRLRYTF.

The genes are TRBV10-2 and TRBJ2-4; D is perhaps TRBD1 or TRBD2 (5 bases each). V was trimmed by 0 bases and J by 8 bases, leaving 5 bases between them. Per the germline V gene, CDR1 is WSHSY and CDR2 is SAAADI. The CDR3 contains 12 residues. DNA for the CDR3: TGCGCCAGCAGTGAGTCGGGGGACATTCAGTACTTC. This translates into CASSESGDIQYF.